One and the same sample provided the 30 T cell receptor beta chains below, sequenced in a study of CD8 T cells in ankylosing spondylitis. One entry per CDR3 protein results from TCRdb running MiXCR on the 5' RACE reads. The sample lists around 340,000 distinct CDR3 sequences, roughly 15% occurring once. Source material: blood, either unsorted or a sorted T cell fraction (not recorded which). These TCRs come from a male donor with ankylosing spondylitis or in good health (not recorded which).

The chain combines TRBV6-5 with TRBJ1-2; D may be TRBD1 (5 bases). The CDR3 length is 12 residues. Germline CDR1 reads MNHEY; CDR2 reads SVGAGI. The CDR3 DNA is TGTGCAGCCTCCGGGGGGTTAGGTGGCTACACCTTC. Translated: CAASGGLGGYTF.

The rearrangement joins TRBV7-2 to TRBJ2-3, with 12 bases lining up with TRBD1. V lost 5 bases, J lost 4 bases, and 7 bases stayed unmatched. This CDR3 region has 16 residues. The germline CDR1 and CDR2 sequences are SGHTA and FQGNSA. This chain's CDR3 is CASSSPGTGGADTQYF. The CDR3 DNA sequence: TGTGCCAGCAGCAGCCCCGGGACAGGGGGCGCAGATACGCAGTATTTT.

In its sample, this clonotype was seen a few times. V and J are TRBV12-3 or TRBV12-4 and TRBJ2-3, with 7 bases lining up with TRBD1. V was clipped by 6 bases and J by 6 bases; unmatched bases: 6. CDR3 length: 13 amino acids. Written as DNA, the CDR3 is TGTGCCAGCAGGAGCTCGACAGGGGATACGCAGTATTTT. Its translation is CASRSSTGDTQYF.

This clonotype has only a few counts. The chain recombines TRBV2 with TRBJ2-1, with 9 nucleotides matching TRBD1. The germline V gene has CDR1 SNHLY and CDR2 FYNNEI. The CDR3 runs to 18 residues. The V segment lost 4 bases and the J segment 4 bases; nucleotides outside the gene matches: 14. The CDR3 is CASSVGQGQGLTYNEQFF. The DNA of the CDR3 is TGTGCCAGCAGTGTCGGACAGGGGCAGGGACTAACTTACAATGAGCAGTTCTTC.

This clonotype was counted between two and nine times. The chain combines TRBV12-3 or TRBV12-4 with TRBJ2-2; 7 positions agree with TRBD2. This CDR3 has 13 residues. With 5 bases clipped from V and 7 bases from J, the junction kept 4 bases outside the gene matches. CDR3 DNA sequence: TGTGCCAGCAGTGCCTGGGAGGGCGGGGAGCTGTTTTTT. This translates into CASSAWEGGELFF.

There are a few counts of this clonotype. The chain has TRBV6-2 or TRBV6-3 and TRBJ2-5; 9 positions agree with TRBD2. CDR1 and CDR2 (germline): MNHEY, SVGEGT. The CDR3 contains 14 residues. V lost 5 bases to trimming and J lost 3 bases; unmatched junction nucleotides: 4. The CDR3 loop is CASSRGGREETQYF. CDR3 nucleotide sequence: TGTGCCAGCAGTCGAGGCGGGAGGGAAGAGACCCAGTACTTC.

This clonotype was found many times. The chain joins TRBV20-1 to TRBJ2-4, with a weak D call TRBD2 (6 bases). This CDR3 has 14 amino acids. Germline CDR1 DFQATT, CDR2 SNEGSKA (reference sequence). Trimming removed 0 bases at V and 8 bases at J, with 14 bases between. The DNA for the CDR3 is TGCAGTGCTAGAGATCTCCGGGGGTTAGACATTCAGTACTTC. Translated, it gives CSARDLRGLDIQYF.

This clonotype has only a few counts. V usage is TRBV20-1 and J usage is TRBJ2-5; no clear D gene. From germline, CDR1 is DFQATT and CDR2 SNEGSKA (reference sequence). This CDR3 is 13 amino acids long. V lost 0 bases, J lost 2 bases, and 7 bases lay in between. CDR3 region: CSARDWPQETQYF. The CDR3 nucleotides read TGCAGTGCTAGAGATTGGCCGCAAGAGACCCAGTACTTC.

This sequence joins TRBV11-2 and TRBJ2-1; D perhaps matches TRBD2 (6 bases). The CDR3 sequence is 14 residues long. V was cut by 1 base and J by 3 bases, with 7 bases left in between. The germline V gene encodes CDR1 SGHAT and CDR2 FQNNGV. The CDR3, as DNA: TGTGCCAGCAGCTTAGGACTAGTCTACAATGAGCAGTTCTTC. This translates into CASSLGLVYNEQFF.

V is TRBV6-1 and J is TRBJ2-1; D call uncertain. The CDR3 is 12 residues long. In germline, CDR1 is MNHNS, CDR2 SASEGT. V was clipped by 3 bases and J by 8 bases, with 8 bases between them. The CDR3 sequence is CASSDPLHEQFF. CDR3 in DNA: TGTGCCAGCAGTGACCCCCTCCATGAGCAGTTCTTC.

This clonotype was seen more than once but under ten times. The V and J genes are TRBV27 and TRBJ2-5, with 8 bases matching TRBD2. V was pared by 6 bases and J by 4 bases, with 4 bases of the junction left unmatched. Germline V gene lookup returns CDR1 MNHEY and CDR2 SMNVEV (reference sequence). The CDR3 runs 13 residues. The DNA of the CDR3 is TGTGCCAGCAGAAGCGGGGGAAGAGAGACCCAGTACTTC. This translates into CASRSGGRETQYF.

V is TRBV12-3 or TRBV12-4 and J is TRBJ2-5, with TRBD1 identical over 9 bases. CDR3 size: 18 residues. The J segment lost 5 bases and the V segment lost 10 bases, leaving 23 bases of the junction unmatched. This CDR3 reads CAICSGVGAGTGLETQYF. The CDR3 DNA sequence: TGTGCCATCTGTTCAGGTGTGGGGGCCGGGACAGGGTTGGAGACCCAGTACTTC.

This clonotype was counted only a few times. DNA of the CDR3: TGTGCCAGCTCACCACCTAATGTCCAGCCGAACACCGGGGAGCTGTTTTTT. The encoded protein is CASSPPNVQPNTGELFF. The chain has TRBV18 and TRBJ2-2; no clear D gene. Germline V lookup: CDR1 KGHSH, CDR2 LQKENI. The CDR3 covers 17 residues. V was pared by 0 bases and J by 0 bases, with 11 bases between.

This clonotype was observed a few times. The V and J genes are TRBV5-1 and TRBJ2-7; no firm D call. The length of the CDR3 is 12 residues. The V end lost 0 bases, the J end lost 7 bases, and 8 bases lay between the germline ends. Germline values: CDR1 SGHRS, CDR2 YFSETQ. CDR3 sequence: CASSLADEEQYF. The CDR3 DNA follows: TGCGCCAGCAGCTTGGCCGATGAGGAGCAGTACTTC. Filled out from reference TRBV5-1 and TRBJ2-7, the complete variable domain reads KAGVTQTPRYLIKTRGQQVTLSCSPISGHRSVSWYQQTPGQGLQFLFEYFSETQRNKGNFPGRFSGRQFSNSRSEMNVSTLELGDSALYLCASSLADEEQYFGPGTRLTVT.

The rearrangement uses TRBV20-1 and TRBJ2-3, with D possibly TRBD2 on 6 matching bases. V dropped 5 bases and J dropped 5 bases, with 14 bases sitting between them. CDR3 length: 13 amino acids. Germline V gene lookup returns CDR1 DFQATT and CDR2 SNEGSKA (reference sequence). CDR3: CSAGWDSQDTQYF. As DNA, the CDR3 is TGCAGTGCTGGATGGGACTCGCAAGATACGCAGTATTTT.

This chain joins TRBV29-1 and TRBJ1-2; D possibly corresponds to TRBD1 (6 bases). V was pared by 7 bases and J by 8 bases, with 14 bases between. Germline V gene sequence: CDR1 SQVTM, CDR2 ANQGSEA. This CDR3 region has 11 residues. DNA for the CDR3: TGCAGCGGATGGGGGGCTGGAGGCTACACCTTC. This sequence encodes CSGWGAGGYTF. Filled out from reference TRBV29-1 and TRBJ1-2, the complete variable domain reads SAVISQKPSRDICQRGTSLTIQCQVDSQVTMMFWYRQQPGQSLTLIATANQGSEATYESGFVIDKFPISRPNLTFSTLTVSNMSPEDSSIYLCSGWGAGGYTFGSGTRLTVV.

The chain couples TRBV5-1 to TRBJ2-1; D gene uncertain. Deletions cut 4 bases from V and 4 bases from J, with 9 bases between. The CDR3 loop spans 13 amino acids. The germline V gene has CDR1 SGHRS and CDR2 YFSETQ. CDR3 in amino acids: CASSTTSYNEQFF. Here the CDR3 DNA reads TGCGCCAGCAGCACGACTTCATACAATGAGCAGTTCTTC. The complete variable domain, with remaining parts taken from reference TRBV5-1 and TRBJ2-1, reads KAGVTQTPRYLIKTRGQQVTLSCSPISGHRSVSWYQQTPGQGLQFLFEYFSETQRNKGNFPGRFSGRQFSNSRSEMNVSTLELGDSALYLCASSTTSYNEQFFGPGTRLTVL.

The V and J genes are TRBV5-8 and TRBJ2-4; D gene ambiguous. CDR1 and CDR2 (germline): SGHTS, YDEGEE. V dropped 7 bases and J dropped 0 bases, with 11 bases sitting between them. There are 14 residues in the CDR3. The CDR3 DNA sequence: TGTGCCAGCGGGCCTTCGGGAGCCAAAAACATTCAGTACTTC. As protein: CASGPSGAKNIQYF.

This clonotype has ten or more counts. The chain recombines TRBV7-2 with TRBJ2-1; D ambiguous. Germline assignment: CDR1 SGHTA and CDR2 FQGNSA. The CDR3 consists of 13 residues. The V gene lost 1 base and the J gene lost 5 bases, with 6 bases spanning the gap. The CDR3 nucleotides read TGTGCCAGCAGCTTAGGTCCGAACAATGAGCAGTTCTTC. It yields the protein CASSLGPNNEQFF. Full variable domain (remainder filled in from reference TRBV7-2 and TRBJ2-1): GAGVSQSPSNKVTEKGKDVELRCDPISGHTALYWYRQSLGQGLEFLIYFQGNSAPDKSGLPSDRFSAERTGGSVSTLTIQRTQQEDSAVYLCASSLGPNNEQFFGPGTRLTVL.

This chain joins TRBV6-5 and TRBJ1-1; D gene unclear. Germline CDR1 and CDR2: MNHEY and SVGAGI. This CDR3 comprises 14 residues. Trimming left V 4 bases short and J 0 bases short, with 9 bases between. CDR3 loop: CASSSEVVNTEAFF. CDR3 in DNA: TGTGCCAGCAGTTCGGAGGTCGTGAACACTGAAGCTTTCTTT.

In its sample, this clonotype was seen a few times. The chain employs TRBV5-5 and TRBJ2-5; D unclear. This CDR3 has 15 amino acids. The germline V and J ends were trimmed by 5 bases and 1 base, with 15 bases remaining between them. Germline CDR1 reads SGHKS; CDR2 reads YYEKEE (reference sequence). The CDR3 DNA reads as TGTGCCAGCAGTTCTTATGGAACATTCCAAGAGACCCAGTACTTC. Translation: CASSSYGTFQETQYF.

This chain uses TRBV3-1 with TRBJ2-2; TRBD2 aligns across 12 bases. The CDR3 has 18 amino acids. V trimming: 4 bases; J trimming: 4 bases; junction bases outside the gene matches: 10. Germline CDR1 reads LGHDT; CDR2 reads YNNKEL (reference sequence). The CDR3 loop reads CASSPRLAGGQSTGELFF. The CDR3 DNA sequence: TGTGCCAGCAGCCCCCGTCTAGCGGGGGGGCAAAGCACCGGGGAGCTGTTTTTT.

This clonotype was seen a handful of times. V gene TRBV5-1 combines with J gene TRBJ1-2, with D maybe TRBD1 (6 bases). Germline V gene data show CDR1 as SGHRS and CDR2 as YFSETQ. V was cut by 2 bases and J by 4 bases, with 9 bases left in between. This CDR3 contains 13 residues. CDR3 nucleotides: TGCGCCAGCAGCTTACAACAGGGCTATGGCTACACCTTC. Protein: CASSLQQGYGYTF.

This clonotype was picked up a small number of times. This chain links TRBV6-5 with TRBJ2-7, with 10 bases matching TRBD2. Germline V gene data show CDR1 as MNHEY and CDR2 as SVGAGI. Trimming at V came to 2 bases and at J to 1 base, leaving 2 bases not matched to a gene. This CDR3 comprises 15 residues. The DNA of the CDR3 is TGTGCCAGCAGTTACACTAGCGGGGTTTCCTACGAGCAGTACTTC. Its translation is CASSYTSGVSYEQYF.

This clonotype turned up a few times. The V gene is TRBV7-2, the J gene TRBJ2-3; 13 bases map to TRBD2. The germline V gene encodes CDR1 SGHTA and CDR2 FQGNSA. The CDR3 extends over 16 amino acids. Trimming took 1 base from V and 9 from J; bases not matched to a gene: 7. For the CDR3, the DNA is TGTGCCAGCAGCTTAGGAACTAGCGGGGGGGAGGGGACGCAGTATTTT. Protein product: CASSLGTSGGEGTQYF.

Concerning this clonotype itself: No conserved phenylalanine or tryptophan ends this CDR3, so it is likely a read error. CDR3 coding DNA: TGTGCCAGTTTAGCGGGAGGCCATGGCTACAATGAGCAGTTCTTA. This codes for CASLAGGHGYNEQFL. The chain joins TRBV2 to TRBJ2-1, with 10 bases aligning to TRBD2. Per germline, CDR1 SNHLY and CDR2 FYNNEI. CDR3 size: 15 residues. Trimming at V came to 9 bases and at J to 3 bases, leaving 8 bases not matched to a gene.

The chain employs TRBV20-1 and TRBJ2-5; the match to TRBD2 covers 11 bases. The CDR3 is 15 amino acids. Germline V lookup: CDR1 DFQATT, CDR2 SNEGSKA (reference sequence). V shed 1 base and J 1 base; nucleotides not matched to a gene: 2. The CDR3 protein is CSARGLAGGQETQYF. DNA for the CDR3: TGCAGTGCTAGAGGCCTAGCGGGGGGCCAAGAGACCCAGTACTTC.

This chain's CDR3 is CASNPGGGYSNQPQHF. As DNA, the CDR3 is TGTGCCAGTAACCCAGGGGGCGGGTATAGCAATCAGCCCCAGCATTTT. The gene calls are TRBV19 and TRBJ1-5; 8 nucleotides line up with TRBD1. The V and J ends lost 7 bases and 0 bases, in that order; junction bases with no gene match: 8. Per germline, CDR1 LNHDA and CDR2 SQIVND (reference sequence). This CDR3 comprises 16 residues.

This clonotype was seen a handful of times. This chain connects TRBV4-1 to TRBJ2-2; D may be TRBD1 or TRBD2 (6 bases each). Per germline, CDR1 MGHRA and CDR2 YSYEKL. This CDR3 comprises 17 residues. V lost 0 bases and J lost 4, with 15 bases in between. CDR3 in amino acids: CASSQDVRGVPTGELFF. The CDR3 nucleotides are TGCGCCAGCAGCCAAGATGTGAGGGGGGTCCCCACCGGGGAGCTGTTTTTT.

This clonotype was observed a handful of times. The rearrangement joins TRBV11-2 to TRBJ2-1, with TRBD2 identical over 11 bases. Germline V gene lookup returns CDR1 SGHAT and CDR2 FQNNGV. The CDR3 is made up of 18 amino acids. Unmatched junction bases numbered 21, after V lost 9 bases and J lost 8 bases. CDR3 protein: CARSTMLQLAGGPDEQFF. CDR3 nucleotides: TGTGCCAGGTCCACCATGCTCCAGCTAGCGGGGGGTCCTGATGAGCAGTTCTTC.